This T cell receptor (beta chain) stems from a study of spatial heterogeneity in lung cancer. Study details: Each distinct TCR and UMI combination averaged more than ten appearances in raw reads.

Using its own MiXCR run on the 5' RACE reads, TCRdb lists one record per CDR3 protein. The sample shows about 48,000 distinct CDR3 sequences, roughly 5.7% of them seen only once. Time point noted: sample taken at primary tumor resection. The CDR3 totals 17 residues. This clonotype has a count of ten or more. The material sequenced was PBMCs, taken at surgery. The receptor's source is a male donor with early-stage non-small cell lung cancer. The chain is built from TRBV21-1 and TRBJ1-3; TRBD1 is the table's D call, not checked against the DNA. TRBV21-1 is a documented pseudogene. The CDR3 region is CASSPPGQEKSGNTIYF. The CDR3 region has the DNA TGTGCCAGCTCCCCCCCGGGACAGGAAAAATCTGGAAACACCATATATTTT.